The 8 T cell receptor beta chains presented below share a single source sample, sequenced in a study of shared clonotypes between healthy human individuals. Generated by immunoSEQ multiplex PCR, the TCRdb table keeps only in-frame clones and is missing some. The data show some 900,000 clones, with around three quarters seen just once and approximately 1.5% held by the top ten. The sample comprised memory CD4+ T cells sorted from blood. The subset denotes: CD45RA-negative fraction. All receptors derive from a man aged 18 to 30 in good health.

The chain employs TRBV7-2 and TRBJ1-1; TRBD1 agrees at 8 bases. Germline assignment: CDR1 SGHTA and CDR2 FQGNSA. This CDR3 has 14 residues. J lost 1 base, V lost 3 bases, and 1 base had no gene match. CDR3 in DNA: TGTGCCAGCAGCTTCGGACAGGGGAACACTGAAGCTTTCTTT. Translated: CASSFGQGNTEAFF. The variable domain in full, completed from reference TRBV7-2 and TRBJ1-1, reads GAGVSQSPSNKVTEKGKDVELRCDPISGHTALYWYRQSLGQGLEFLIYFQGNSAPDKSGLPSDRFSAERTGGSVSTLTIQRTQQEDSAVYLCASSFGQGNTEAFFGQGTRLTVV.

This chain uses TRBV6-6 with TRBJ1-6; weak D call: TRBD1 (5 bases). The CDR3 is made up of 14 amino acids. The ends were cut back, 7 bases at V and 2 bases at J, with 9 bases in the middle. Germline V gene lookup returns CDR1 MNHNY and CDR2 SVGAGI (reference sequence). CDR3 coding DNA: TGTGCCAGCACCCAAGGGGCCTATAATTCACCCCTCCACTTT. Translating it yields CASTQGAYNSPLHF.

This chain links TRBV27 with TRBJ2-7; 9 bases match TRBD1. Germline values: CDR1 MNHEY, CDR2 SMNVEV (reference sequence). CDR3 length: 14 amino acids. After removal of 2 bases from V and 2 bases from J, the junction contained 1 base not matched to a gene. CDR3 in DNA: TGTGCCAGCAGTTTAGGGACAGGGCCCTACGAGCAGTACTTC. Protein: CASSLGTGPYEQYF.

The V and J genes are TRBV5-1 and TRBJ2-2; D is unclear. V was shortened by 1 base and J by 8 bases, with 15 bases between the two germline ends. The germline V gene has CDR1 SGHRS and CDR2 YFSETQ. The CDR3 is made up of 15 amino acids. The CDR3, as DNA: TGCGCCAGCAGCTTGCTCTCCCCCCCCGGGGGGGAGCTGTTTTTT. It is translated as CASSLLSPPGGELFF.

CDR3 loop: CASSEGTGRNEKLFF. DNA of the CDR3: TGTGCCAGCAGTGAAGGGACAGGCCGTAATGAAAAACTGTTTTTT. This chain connects TRBV6-1 to TRBJ1-4, with TRBD1 identical over 7 bases. The J segment lost 4 bases and the V segment lost 1 base, leaving 3 bases of the junction unmatched. This CDR3 is 15 amino acids long. Germline loops: CDR1 MNHNS, CDR2 SASEGT.

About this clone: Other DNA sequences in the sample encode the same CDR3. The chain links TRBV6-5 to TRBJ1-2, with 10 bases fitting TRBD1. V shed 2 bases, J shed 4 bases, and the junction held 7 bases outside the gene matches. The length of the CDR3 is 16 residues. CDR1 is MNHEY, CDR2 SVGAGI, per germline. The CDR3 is CASSYTRTGGGYGYTF. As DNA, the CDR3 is TGTGCCAGCAGTTACACCAGGACAGGGGGAGGCTATGGCTACACCTTC.

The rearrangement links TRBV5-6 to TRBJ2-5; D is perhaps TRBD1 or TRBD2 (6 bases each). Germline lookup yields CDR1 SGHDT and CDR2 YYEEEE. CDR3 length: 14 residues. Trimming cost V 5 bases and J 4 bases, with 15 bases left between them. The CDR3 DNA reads TGTGCCAGCAGTTTAACTAGGGGGGCAGAGACCCAGTACTTC. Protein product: CASSLTRGAETQYF.

The chain's CDR3 is CASSEWEATGYTF. In DNA form, the CDR3 reads TGTGCCAGCAGTGAATGGGAGGCGACGGGCTACACCTTC. The rearrangement uses TRBV6-1 and TRBJ1-2; D is unclear. CDR1 MNHNS and CDR2 SASEGT come from the germline V gene. V lost 2 bases, J lost 8 bases, and 12 bases lay in between. CDR3 length: 13 amino acids.